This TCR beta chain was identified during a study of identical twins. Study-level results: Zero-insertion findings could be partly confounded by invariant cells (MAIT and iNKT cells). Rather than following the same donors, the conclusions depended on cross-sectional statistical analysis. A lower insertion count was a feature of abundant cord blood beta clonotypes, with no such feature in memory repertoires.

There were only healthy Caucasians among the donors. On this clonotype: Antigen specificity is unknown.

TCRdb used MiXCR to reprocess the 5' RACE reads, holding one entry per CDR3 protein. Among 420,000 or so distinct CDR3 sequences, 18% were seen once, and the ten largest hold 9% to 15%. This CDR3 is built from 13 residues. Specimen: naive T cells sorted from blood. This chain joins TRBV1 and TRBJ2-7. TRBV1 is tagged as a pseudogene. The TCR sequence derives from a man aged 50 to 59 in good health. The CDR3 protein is CTSSPTQRHEQYF. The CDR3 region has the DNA TGCACCAGCAGCCCTACTCAACGGCACGAGCAGTACTTC.